This is a list of T cell receptor beta chains from one sample in a study of PD-1 blockade in classical Hodgkin lymphoma. TCRdb keeps only in-frame clones here, not all; method: immunoSEQ multiplex PCR. The table has roughly 29,000 clones, more than 80% seen once. The specimen comprised CD4+ T cells from blood, sampled before the fourth cycle of nivolumab. These receptors originate from a human donor with classical Hodgkin lymphoma. The CDR3 runs from the conserved cysteine through the conserved F or W. A D gene is named only where the DNA matches it firmly. The size entry is marked missing in some rows and otherwise reads once, few, many or a size class.

j_call clone_size v_call d_call cdr3_nt cdr3_aa
TRBJ2-1 once TRBV11-2 TRBD2 TGTGCCAGCAGCTTAAGACTAGCGGGAGCCGGGAATGAGCAGTTCTTC CASSLRLAGAGNEQFF
TRBJ1-4 once TRBV19 NA TGTGCCAGTAGTATCGGACAGACACCAACTAATGAAAAACTGTTTTTT CASSIGQTPTNEKLFF
TRBJ1-5 few TRBV28 NA TGTGCCAGCAGCCGGCCTGGGGGCAGGGGTGAGCCCCAGCATTTT CASSRPGGRGEPQHF
TRBJ2-1 NA TRBV18 TRBD2 TGTGCCAGCTCACCACCGTCAGCGGGAGGGGCCAATGAGCAGTTCTTC CASSPPSAGGANEQFF
TRBJ2-5 once TRBV4-1 NA TGCGCCAGCAGCCGTTTACGAACCGGGACCACCCAAGAGACCCAGTACTTC CASSRLRTGTTQETQYF
TRBJ2-1 NA TRBV6-6 NA TGTGCCAGCGGGAGGTACAATGAGCAGTTCTTC CASGRYNEQFF
TRBJ1-2 NA TRBV6-5 TRBD1 TGTGCCAGCAGACCACAGACAGGGGGCTATGGCTACACCTTC CASRPQTGGYGYTF
TRBJ2-1 NA TRBV11-2 TRBD2 TGTGCCAGCAACGTAGTGGGGCTAGCGGGATATCATGAGCAGTTCTTC CASNVVGLAGYHEQFF
TRBJ1-2 NA TRBV21-1 NA TGTGCCAGCAGCGAACAAGATTTGGGAGGAAAGGGCCTCCTCCGCGGCTACACCTTC CASSEQDLGGKGLLRGYTF
TRBJ2-3 NA TRBV19 TRBD2 TGTGCCAGCGGGACTAGCGGTAGCACAGATACGCAGTATTTT CASGTSGSTDTQYF
TRBJ2-5 NA TRBV28 TRBD1 TGTGCCAGCAACCAACAGGGGAGAAGGGAGACCCAGTACTTC CASNQQGRRETQYF
TRBJ1-2 NA TRBV6-6 NA TGTGCCAGCAGTCGATCCGGGACACATGGCTACACCTTC CASSRSGTHGYTF
TRBJ1-1 NA TRBV25-1 NA TGTGCCAGCAGTGATCGGGCTGAAGCTTTCTTT CASSDRAEAFF
TRBJ1-5 NA TRBV28 NA TGTGCCAGCAGTTCCCAGGGCGGGAAAAATCAGCCCCAGCATTTT CASSSQGGKNQPQHF
TRBJ1-1 NA TRBV6-1 NA TGTGCCAGCAGTGAGGAGGAGGACACTGAAGCTTTCTTT CASSEEEDTEAFF
TRBJ1-2 few TRBV15 NA TGTGCCACCAGCAGAGACCTCGTCCCCGTGGCGGACTACTATGGCTACACCTTC CATSRDLVPVADYYGYTF